This entry lists 10 T cell receptor beta chains sequenced from one sample in a study of cytomegalovirus exposure and HLA in healthy donors. In the PCR, 60 Vbeta and 13 Jbeta primers were used. Assay: immunoSEQ multiplex PCR; the TCRdb copy retains only in-frame clones and omits some. The sample has more than 95,000 clones, 75% to 80% seen once; the top ten hold roughly 6%. The specimen sequenced was PBMCs. The receptors stem from a man in his fifties or sixties in good health and CMV-seropositive.

The rearrangement links TRBV5-6 to TRBJ2-1; 12 bases match TRBD2. V lost 1 base, J lost 12 bases, and 5 bases stayed unmatched. The CDR3 contains 14 residues. From germline, CDR1 is SGHDT and CDR2 YYEEEE. CDR3: CASSLSSGGAGQFF. The CDR3 nucleotides read TGTGCCAGCAGCTTGTCTAGCGGGGGGGCCGGGCAGTTCTTC.

The rearrangement joins TRBV4-1 to TRBJ2-5; TRBD1 matches at 7 bases. The DNA matches TRBJ2-7 better at its end, which makes the J call doubtful. Germline V gene sequence: CDR1 MGHRA, CDR2 YSYEKL. This CDR3 is built from 15 residues. The CDR3 coding sequence is TGCGCCAGCAGCCACTATCCGGGACAGAACTACGAGCAGTACTTC. Protein product: CASSHYPGQNYEQYF.

A few counts support this clone. Germline is not matched at one junction end, which may reflect a read error. The J gene is TRBJ2-6, the V gene TRBV5-5, with a possible D match to TRBD2 (6 bases). CDR3 length equals 16 residues. From germline, CDR1 is SGHKS and CDR2 YYEKEE (reference sequence). Here the CDR3 DNA reads TGCGCCAGCAGCCAAGATGGGACTTCTGGGGCCAACGTCCTGACTTTC. Its translation: CASSQDGTSGANVLTF. Supplemented by reference TRBV5-5 and TRBJ2-6, the full variable domain reads DAGVTQSPTHLIKTRGQQVTLRCSPISGHKSVSWYQQVLGQGPQFIFQYYEKEERGRGNFPDRFSARQFPNYSSELNVNALLLGDSALYLCASSQDGTSGANVLTFGAGSRLTVL.

With respect to this clone: At the DNA level, this CDR3 is encoded by other sequences in the same sample as well. This chain connects TRBV5-1 to TRBJ2-3; TRBD2 matches at 9 bases. The V segment lost 1 base and the J segment 1 base; nucleotides outside the gene matches: 1. The CDR3 is 15 residues long. Germline V gene lookup returns CDR1 SGHRS and CDR2 YFSETQ. The CDR3 DNA reads TGCGCCAGCAGCTTGCAGCGGGGGGGCACAGATACGCAGTATTTT. It specifies CASSLQRGGTDTQYF.

The V and J genes are TRBV7-7 and TRBJ2-7, with D perhaps TRBD1 (5 bases). V was trimmed by 1 base and J by 3 bases, leaving 13 bases between them. The CDR3 is made up of 15 amino acids. Germline CDR1 and CDR2: SSHAT and FNYEAQ (reference sequence). CDR3 DNA sequence: TGTGCCAGCAGCTTAGACGGCCAGGGTAACTACGAGCAGTACTTC. Residues: CASSLDGQGNYEQYF.

The chain couples TRBV29-1 to TRBJ2-5, with 7 bases matching TRBD1. The CDR3 runs 13 residues. V was clipped by 3 bases and J by 2 bases; unmatched bases: 3. Germline CDR1 reads SQVTM; CDR2 reads ANQGSEA. Written as DNA, the CDR3 is TGCAGCGTTGAGGGGACAGTTCAAGAGACCCAGTACTTC. Amino acids: CSVEGTVQETQYF.

The gene calls are TRBV7-2 and TRBJ2-2, with TRBD2 matching 10 bases. The CDR3 spans 15 residues. The germline CDR1 and CDR2 sequences are SGHTA and FQGNSA. V gave up 2 bases and J gave up 7 bases; unmatched junction bases: 4. The CDR3 DNA follows: TGTGCCAGCAGCTTATCGGGACTAGCGAGCGGGGAGCTGTTTTTT. Protein: CASSLSGLASGELFF.

The V and J genes are TRBV4-3 and TRBJ2-3; 7 bases align to TRBD2. J lost 9 bases, V lost 0 bases, and 3 bases had no gene match. In germline, CDR1 is LGHNA, CDR2 YSLEER. CDR3 size: 13 residues. CDR3 coding DNA: TGCGCCAGCAGCCAAGATATCGGGAGGACGCAGTATTTT. Translated, it gives CASSQDIGRTQYF.

In its sample, this clone was seen once. The chain carries TRBV9 and TRBJ1-1; tentative D call: TRBD1 (6 bases). The CDR3 has 14 amino acids. The germline V gene has CDR1 SGDLS and CDR2 YYNGEE. Trimming cost V 3 bases and J 9 bases, with 18 bases left between them. The chain's CDR3 is CASSERGYQGKAFF. DNA of the CDR3: TGTGCCAGCAGCGAAAGGGGATATCAGGGGAAAGCTTTCTTT.

This chain joins TRBV18 and TRBJ2-3, with 10 bases that match TRBD2. The length of the CDR3 is 16 residues. CDR1 KGHSH and CDR2 LQKENI come from the germline V gene. Trimming cost V 1 base and J 2 bases; bases outside gene matches: 3. CDR3 in DNA: TGTGCCAGCTCACCACTAGCGGGGGGCATCACAGATACGCAGTATTTT. This translates into CASSPLAGGITDTQYF.